Shown below are 9 T cell receptor beta chains from a single sample sequenced in a study of T cell changes during pregnancy in multiple sclerosis (dated by TCRdb to between 2018 and 2021). Receptors were amplified or captured by the immunoSEQ multiplex PCR assay. Sourced from immuneACCESS, this table was stored by TCRdb with only in-frame sequences that have V and J called. A share of the clones is absent; for the studies checked, an unresolved V gene accounts for under half, and the remainder has no known explanation. The sample contains some 66,000 clones, roughly nine tenths of them found a single time. Over 4.5% of the sample lies in the top ten. The sequenced sample was CD8+ T cells from peripheral blood mononuclear cells, obtained before pregnancy. All receptors come from a female donor with multiple sclerosis, enrolled in a pregnancy study.

This sequence joins TRBV7-2 and TRBJ2-7; D call uncertain. The germline V gene has CDR1 SGHTA and CDR2 FQGNSA. This CDR3 has 13 amino acids. Trimming left V 4 bases short and J 0 bases short, with 7 bases between. The CDR3 protein is CASSSYSSYEQYF. CDR3 nucleotide sequence: TGTGCCAGCAGCTCCTATAGCTCCTACGAGCAGTACTTC.

The rearrangement uses TRBV4-1 and TRBJ2-2, with D possibly being TRBD1 (5 bases). CDR1 and CDR2 from the germline V gene are MGHRA and YSYEKL. CDR3 size: 16 residues. Between the trimmed V and J ends, which lost 1 base and 5 bases, there was a span of 14 bases. The DNA of the CDR3 is TGCGCCAGCAGCCAAGTAGACTCGACAGCTACCGGGGAGCTGTTTTTT. It encodes CASSQVDSTATGELFF.

The chain carries TRBV27 and TRBJ2-1; 11 nucleotides agree with TRBD2. CDR1 and CDR2 (germline): MNHEY, SMNVEV (reference sequence). The CDR3 runs to 17 residues. The V and J ends lost 8 bases and 4 bases, in that order; junction bases with no gene match: 13. CDR3 in DNA: TGTGCCAGCCTTGCGGAGGCTAGCGGGGGGTTTTACAATGAGCAGTTCTTC. Its protein is CASLAEASGGFYNEQFF.

The chain uses TRBV4-2 and TRBJ1-1, with 8 bases identical to TRBD1. From germline, CDR1 is LGHNA and CDR2 YNFKEQ. Germline trimming cut 2 bases from V and 0 bases from J; bases unmatched to any gene: 5. The CDR3 has 16 amino acids. DNA for the CDR3: TGTGCCAGCAGCCAACCGCAGGGGGCCCTGAACACTGAAGCTTTCTTT. This gives the protein CASSQPQGALNTEAFF.

The gene calls are TRBV5-6 and TRBJ2-1; 7 bases line up with TRBD2. J lost 3 bases, V lost 0 bases, and 3 bases had no gene match. There are 15 residues in the CDR3. The germline CDR1 and CDR2 sequences are SGHDT and YYEEEE. The CDR3 protein is CASSLAASGYNEQFF. CDR3 DNA: TGTGCCAGCAGCTTGGCAGCTAGCGGCTACAATGAGCAGTTCTTC.

The V call is TRBV9, the J call TRBJ2-3; 16 bases match TRBD2. The CDR3 is 19 residues long. The ends lost 0 bases at V and 5 bases at J; junction bases unmatched: 9. Germline V gene data show CDR1 as SGDLS and CDR2 as YYNGEE. Here the CDR3 reads CASSVAGGTSGGAVDTQYF. CDR3 bases: TGTGCCAGCAGCGTAGCTGGGGGGACTAGCGGGGGGGCTGTAGATACGCAGTATTTT. Drawing the rest from reference TRBV9 and TRBJ2-3, the complete variable domain is DSGVTQTPKHLITATGQRVTLRCSPRSGDLSVYWYQQSLDQGLQFLIQYYNGEERAKGNILERFSAQQFPDLHSELNLSSLELGDSALYFCASSVAGGTSGGAVDTQYFGPGTRLTVL.

The CDR3 region has the DNA TGTGCCACCTGGGGAATGGGGGCCGTTGTGGGGGGCTACACCTTC. Translated, it gives CATWGMGAVVGGYTF. V is TRBV10-3 and J is TRBJ1-2; TRBD1 might be the D (6 bases). V lost 10 bases and J lost 8, with 26 bases in between. The germline CDR1 and CDR2 sequences are ENHRY and SYGVKD. This CDR3 is 15 amino acids long.

This chain uses TRBV29-1 with TRBJ2-5, with 8 nucleotides matching TRBD2. Germline-derived CDR1 and CDR2 are SQVTM and ANQGSEA. This CDR3 contains 11 residues. Trimming took 5 bases from V and 5 from J; bases not matched to a gene: 1. CDR3 in amino acids: CSVRGGETQYF. The CDR3 nucleotides are TGCAGCGTTCGGGGGGGGGAGACCCAGTACTTC.

The J gene is TRBJ2-2, the V gene TRBV5-1; D is uncertain. Per germline, CDR1 SGHRS and CDR2 YFSETQ. CDR3 length: 13 residues. V shed 4 bases and J shed 2 bases, with 6 bases lying between them. CDR3: CASSSDNTGELFF. The CDR3 nucleotides are TGCGCCAGCAGCAGCGACAACACCGGGGAGCTGTTTTTT.